These T cell receptor beta chains were read from a single sample in a study of blood T cell repertoires in COVID-19. The protocol was immunoSEQ multiplex PCR, while the TCRdb copy is restricted to in-frame clones and leaves out a portion. The repertoire consists of roughly 100,000 clones, with around 75% occurring once and the leading ten covering around 0.92%. Material: peripheral blood. The receptors were gathered from a human donor with acute or convalescent COVID-19. The donor label of this sample is uncertain. The CDR3 runs from the conserved cysteine through the conserved F or W. The D gene is left open where the match is weak. Clone size is given for some rows only: seen once, a few or many times, or a class if the clone is expanded.

d_gene: NA
abundance: NA
v_gene: TRBV18
j_gene: TRBJ1-2
CDR3nt: TGTGCCAGCTCACCACAACAGGGCGTCCCCATTGATGGCTACACCTTC
CDR3aa: CASSPQQGVPIDGYTF

d_gene: TRBD1
abundance: NA
v_gene: TRBV2
j_gene: TRBJ1-1
CDR3nt: TGTGCCAGCAGGGGAACAGGGGGCACTGAAGCTTTCTTT
CDR3aa: CASRGTGGTEAFF

d_gene: TRBD1
abundance: NA
v_gene: TRBV18
j_gene: TRBJ2-5
CDR3nt: TGTGCCAGCTCAAGGTGGGCAGGGGGCGAGGAGACCCAGTACTTC
CDR3aa: CASSRWAGGEETQYF

d_gene: NA
abundance: NA
v_gene: TRBV21-1
j_gene: TRBJ2-7
CDR3nt: TGTGCCAGCAGCACCCATCCACAGGGGGCGCAATACGAGCAGTACTTC
CDR3aa: CASSTHPQGAQYEQYF

d_gene: TRBD1
abundance: NA
v_gene: TRBV27
j_gene: TRBJ1-2
CDR3nt: TGTGCCAGCAGTTCCTTGACAGGGAGCTATGGCTACACCTTC
CDR3aa: CASSSLTGSYGYTF

d_gene: TRBD1
abundance: NA
v_gene: TRBV4-1
j_gene: TRBJ2-5
CDR3nt: TGCGCCAGCAGCCAAGATGGGGACAGGGGGCTCCAAGAGACCCAGTACTTC
CDR3aa: CASSQDGDRGLQETQYF

d_gene: TRBD1
abundance: NA
v_gene: TRBV9
j_gene: TRBJ1-2
CDR3nt: TGTGCCAGCAGCGTAGATCCACAGGGGGCTAAGGGCTACACCTTC
CDR3aa: CASSVDPQGAKGYTF

d_gene: TRBD1
abundance: few
v_gene: TRBV24-1
j_gene: TRBJ1-5
CDR3nt: TGTGCCACCAGTGCCGGCGCGGGACAGAGTAGCAATCAGCCCCAGCATTTT
CDR3aa: CATSAGAGQSSNQPQHF

d_gene: NA
abundance: NA
v_gene: TRBV14
j_gene: TRBJ1-1
CDR3nt: TGTGCCAGCAGCCCACTCCGGGATACTAACACTGAAGCTTTCTTT
CDR3aa: CASSPLRDTNTEAFF

d_gene: NA
abundance: few
v_gene: TRBV2
j_gene: TRBJ1-6
CDR3nt: TGTGCCAGCAGCGGCCGAGGAGGGCGGAATTCACCCCTCCACTTT
CDR3aa: CASSGRGGRNSPLHF

d_gene: NA
abundance: NA
v_gene: TRBV10-3
j_gene: TRBJ2-1
CDR3nt: TGTGCCACCACCGGGTCTCACCCCTCCTACAATGAGCAGTTCTTC
CDR3aa: CATTGSHPSYNEQFF

d_gene: TRBD2
abundance: NA
v_gene: TRBV2
j_gene: TRBJ2-5
CDR3nt: TGTGCCAGCAGTGCCCCCGGGGGTAGCGGGTCGGGAGAGACCCAGTACTTC
CDR3aa: CASSAPGGSGSGETQYF

d_gene: TRBD2
abundance: NA
v_gene: TRBV5-1
j_gene: TRBJ2-5
CDR3nt: TGCGCCAGCAGCGGCGGGGGGAGCCAAGAGACCCAGTACTTC
CDR3aa: CASSGGGSQETQYF

d_gene: TRBD1
abundance: NA
v_gene: TRBV6-1
j_gene: TRBJ1-6
CDR3nt: TGTGCCAGCAGTGCCTTGCCAACAGGGGGCGCGTATTCGGTTACACCCCTCCACTTT
CDR3aa: CASSALPTGGAYSVTPLHF

d_gene: NA
abundance: few
v_gene: TRBV11-2
j_gene: TRBJ1-1
CDR3nt: TGTGCCAGCAGCCAGAACAGGAACACTGAAGCTTTCTTT
CDR3aa: CASSQNRNTEAFF

d_gene: NA
abundance: few
v_gene: TRBV7-9
j_gene: TRBJ1-1
CDR3nt: TGTGCCAGCAGCCCTACAGGGCTCACTGAAGCTTTCTTT
CDR3aa: CASSPTGLTEAFF

d_gene: TRBD2
abundance: NA
v_gene: TRBV3-1/TRBV3-2
j_gene: TRBJ2-3
CDR3nt: TGTGCCAGCAGCCAATCTGGGAGGGCGCAGTATTTT
CDR3aa: CASSQSGRAQYF

d_gene: TRBD1
abundance: once
v_gene: TRBV27
j_gene: TRBJ2-7
CDR3nt: TGTGCCAGCAGCACACCGGGACAGACCTACGAGCAGTACTTC
CDR3aa: CASSTPGQTYEQYF

d_gene: TRBD1
abundance: NA
v_gene: TRBV24-1
j_gene: TRBJ1-2
CDR3nt: TGTGCCACCAGTGATTCGACAGGGGCTGGCTACACCTTC
CDR3aa: CATSDSTGAGYTF

d_gene: TRBD1
abundance: once
v_gene: TRBV5-1
j_gene: TRBJ1-1
CDR3nt: TGCGCCAGCAGCTTTTTGACAGGGGGAGGCACTGAAGCTTTCTTT
CDR3aa: CASSFLTGGGTEAFF

d_gene: TRBD1
abundance: NA
v_gene: TRBV6-5
j_gene: TRBJ1-1
CDR3nt: TGTGCCAGCAGAGTCGGGACAGGTGAAACTGAAGCTTTCTTT
CDR3aa: CASRVGTGETEAFF

d_gene: TRBD1
abundance: NA
v_gene: TRBV11-2
j_gene: TRBJ1-1
CDR3nt: TGTGCCAGCAGCCCGTGGACAGGGTCAGCCACTGAAGCTTTCTTT
CDR3aa: CASSPWTGSATEAFF

d_gene: TRBD1
abundance: few
v_gene: TRBV5-1
j_gene: TRBJ1-2
CDR3nt: TGCGCCAGCAGCCCGGGACAGGGCGCGGAGAAGCCCACCTTC
CDR3aa: CASSPGQGAEKPTF

d_gene: NA
abundance: few
v_gene: TRBV4-1
j_gene: TRBJ1-4
CDR3nt: TGCGCCAGCAGCCAGGTGGGACACTCAACTAATGAAAAACTGTTTTTT
CDR3aa: CASSQVGHSTNEKLFF

d_gene: TRBD1
abundance: NA
v_gene: TRBV6-1
j_gene: TRBJ1-1
CDR3nt: TGTGCCAGCAGTGAACGCGGCAGGGGGATAACTGAAGCTTTCTTT
CDR3aa: CASSERGRGITEAFF

d_gene: TRBD1
abundance: NA
v_gene: TRBV18
j_gene: TRBJ2-1
CDR3nt: TGTGCCAGCTCACCACCCACAGGGGACAATGAGCAGTTCTTC
CDR3aa: CASSPPTGDNEQFF

d_gene: NA
abundance: NA
v_gene: TRBV28
j_gene: TRBJ1-6
CDR3nt: TGTGCCAGCAACGGGGACTCTTTAAGAAATTCACCCCTCCACTTT
CDR3aa: CASNGDSLRNSPLHF

d_gene: TRBD1
abundance: NA
v_gene: TRBV10-1
j_gene: TRBJ2-1
CDR3nt: TGCGCCAGCAGTGAGTCAGGGACAGGGTGGAATGAGCAGTTCTTC
CDR3aa: CASSESGTGWNEQFF

d_gene: TRBD1
abundance: NA
v_gene: TRBV10-3
j_gene: TRBJ1-5
CDR3nt: TGTGCCACCCGTAGGGGACAGGGGGAAGGGCAGCCCCAGCATTTT
CDR3aa: CATRRGQGEGQPQHF

d_gene: NA
abundance: NA
v_gene: TRBV9
j_gene: TRBJ1-3
CDR3nt: TGTGCCAGCAGCGTAGAGGCCCAGGGCTCTGGAAACACCATATATTTT
CDR3aa: CASSVEAQGSGNTIYF

d_gene: TRBD1
abundance: NA
v_gene: TRBV12-5
j_gene: TRBJ2-3
CDR3nt: TGTGCTAGTGGCACCGGAAGACAGGGTGTCACAGATACGCAGTATTTT
CDR3aa: CASGTGRQGVTDTQYF

d_gene: NA
abundance: NA
v_gene: TRBV30
j_gene: TRBJ1-4
CDR3nt: TGTGCCTGGACCCGAACAGATGCAACTAATGAAAAACTGTTTTTT
CDR3aa: CAWTRTDATNEKLFF

d_gene: NA
abundance: NA
v_gene: TRBV18
j_gene: TRBJ1-2
CDR3nt: TGTGCCAGCTCACCACTCGGGGGGGATGACTATGGCTACACCTTC
CDR3aa: CASSPLGGDDYGYTF

d_gene: NA
abundance: NA
v_gene: TRBV19
j_gene: TRBJ1-5
CDR3nt: TGTGCCAGTAGTAGCCCGCAGGGTGGTTGGTATCAGCCCCAGCATTTT
CDR3aa: CASSSPQGGWYQPQHF

d_gene: NA
abundance: NA
v_gene: TRBV6-6
j_gene: TRBJ1-2
CDR3nt: TGTGCCAGCAGTCCCGGACAGTATGGCTACACCTTC
CDR3aa: CASSPGQYGYTF

d_gene: NA
abundance: NA
v_gene: TRBV12-3/TRBV12-4
j_gene: TRBJ1-3
CDR3nt: TGTGCCAGCAGTTTTGGGGGCTCCATATATTTT
CDR3aa: CASSFGGSIYF

d_gene: TRBD1
abundance: NA
v_gene: TRBV27
j_gene: TRBJ2-7
CDR3nt: TGTGCCAGCAGACAGACAGGGATCTACGAGCAGTACTTC
CDR3aa: CASRQTGIYEQYF

d_gene: NA
abundance: few
v_gene: TRBV27
j_gene: TRBJ1-1
CDR3nt: TGTGCCAGCAAAACTGACAGATCAACGAACACTGAAGCTTTCTTT
CDR3aa: CASKTDRSTNTEAFF

d_gene: NA
abundance: NA
v_gene: TRBV7-9
j_gene: TRBJ2-5
CDR3nt: TGTGCCAGCAGCATACAGGGAGAGACCCAGTACTTC
CDR3aa: CASSIQGETQYF

d_gene: TRBD2
abundance: NA
v_gene: TRBV28
j_gene: TRBJ2-5
CDR3nt: TGTGCCAGCAGGCCCGGGACTAGCGGAGTCCAAGAGACCCAGTACTTC
CDR3aa: CASRPGTSGVQETQYF

d_gene: TRBD2
abundance: once
v_gene: TRBV5-1
j_gene: TRBJ2-5
CDR3nt: TGCGCCAGCAGCAAACTAGCGAACACGATTAGTGAGACCCAGTACTTC
CDR3aa: CASSKLANTISETQYF

d_gene: TRBD1
abundance: once
v_gene: TRBV12-5
j_gene: TRBJ2-1
CDR3nt: TGTGCTAGTGGTTCGGGACAGTCCTACAATGAGCAGTTCTTC
CDR3aa: CASGSGQSYNEQFF

d_gene: NA
abundance: NA
v_gene: TRBV2
j_gene: TRBJ2-7
CDR3nt: TGTGCCAGCAGGGCAGACAGAACCGCCTCCTACGAGCAGTACTTC
CDR3aa: CASRADRTASYEQYF

d_gene: NA
abundance: NA
v_gene: TRBV6-2/TRBV6-3
j_gene: TRBJ1-1
CDR3nt: TGTGCCAGCAGTCCAAACACGAACACTGAAGCTTTCTTT
CDR3aa: CASSPNTNTEAFF

d_gene: NA
abundance: NA
v_gene: TRBV4-2
j_gene: TRBJ1-4
CDR3nt: TGTGCCAGCAGCCAAGAGTTGCGTGCAACTAATGAAAAACTGTTTTTT
CDR3aa: CASSQELRATNEKLFF

d_gene: TRBD1
abundance: many
v_gene: TRBV7-2
j_gene: TRBJ2-7
CDR3nt: TGTGCCAGCAGACCGGCAGGGGGCGCATCCTCCGAGCAGTACTTC
CDR3aa: CASRPAGGASSEQYF